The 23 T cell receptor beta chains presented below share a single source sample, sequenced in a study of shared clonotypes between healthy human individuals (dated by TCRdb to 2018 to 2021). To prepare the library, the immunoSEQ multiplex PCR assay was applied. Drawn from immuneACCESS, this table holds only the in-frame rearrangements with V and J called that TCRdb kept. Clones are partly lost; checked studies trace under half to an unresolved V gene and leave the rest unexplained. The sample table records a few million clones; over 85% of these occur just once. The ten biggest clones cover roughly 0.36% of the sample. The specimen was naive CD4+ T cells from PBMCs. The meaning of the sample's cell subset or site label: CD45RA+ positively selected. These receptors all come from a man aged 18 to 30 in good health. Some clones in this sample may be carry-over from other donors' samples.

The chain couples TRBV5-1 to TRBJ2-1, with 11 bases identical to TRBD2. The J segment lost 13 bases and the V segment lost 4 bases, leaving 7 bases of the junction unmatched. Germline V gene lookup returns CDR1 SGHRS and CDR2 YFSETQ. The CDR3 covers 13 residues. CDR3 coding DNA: TGCGCCAGCAGCGTGATAGCGGGAGGGTTACAGTTCTTC. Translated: CASSVIAGGLQFF.

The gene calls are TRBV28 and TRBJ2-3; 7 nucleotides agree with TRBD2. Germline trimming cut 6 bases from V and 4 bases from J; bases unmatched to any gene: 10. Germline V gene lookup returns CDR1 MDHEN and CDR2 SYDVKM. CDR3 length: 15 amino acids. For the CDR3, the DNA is TGTGCCAGCAGCAAGGCTCGCGGGAGTTCAGATACGCAGTATTTT. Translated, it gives CASSKARGSSDTQYF.

The CDR3 region is CAWMPEANTEAFF. The DNA of the CDR3 is TGTGCCTGGATGCCGGAAGCAAACACTGAAGCTTTCTTT. The chain links TRBV30 to TRBJ1-1; D is undetermined. Germline V lookup: CDR1 GTSNPN, CDR2 SVGIG (reference sequence). The V end lost 4 bases, the J end lost 2 bases, and 11 bases lay between the germline ends. The CDR3 is 13 residues long.

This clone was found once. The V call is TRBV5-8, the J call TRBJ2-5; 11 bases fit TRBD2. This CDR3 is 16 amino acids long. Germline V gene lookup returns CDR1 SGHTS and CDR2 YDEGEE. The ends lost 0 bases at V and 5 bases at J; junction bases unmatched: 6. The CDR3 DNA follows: TGTGCCAGCAGCTTGGCCTCGACTAGCGGGACGGAGACCCAGTACTTC. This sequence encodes CASSLASTSGTETQYF.

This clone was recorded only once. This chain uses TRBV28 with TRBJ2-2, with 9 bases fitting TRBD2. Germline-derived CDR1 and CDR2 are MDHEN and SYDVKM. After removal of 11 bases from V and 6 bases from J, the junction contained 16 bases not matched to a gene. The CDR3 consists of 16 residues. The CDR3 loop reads CAGGSSGIPRPGELFF. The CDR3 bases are TGTGCCGGAGGGTCTAGCGGGATTCCGAGGCCCGGGGAGCTGTTTTTT.

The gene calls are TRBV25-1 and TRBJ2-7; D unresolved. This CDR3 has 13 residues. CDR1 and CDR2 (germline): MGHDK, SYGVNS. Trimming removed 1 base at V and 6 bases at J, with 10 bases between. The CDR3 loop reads CASSESPGPEQYF. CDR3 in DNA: TGTGCCAGCAGTGAATCCCCCGGCCCCGAGCAGTACTTC.

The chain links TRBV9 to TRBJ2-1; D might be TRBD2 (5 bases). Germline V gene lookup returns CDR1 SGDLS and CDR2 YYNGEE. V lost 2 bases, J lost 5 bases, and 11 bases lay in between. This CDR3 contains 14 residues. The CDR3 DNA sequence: TGTGCCAGCAGCGTCGGACTGCTCGACAATGAGCAGTTCTTC. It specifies CASSVGLLDNEQFF.

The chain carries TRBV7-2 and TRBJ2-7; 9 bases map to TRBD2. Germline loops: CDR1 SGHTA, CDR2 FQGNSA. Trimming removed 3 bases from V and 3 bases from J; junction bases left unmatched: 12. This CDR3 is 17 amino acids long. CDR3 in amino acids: CASSFRGSAGGNYEQYF. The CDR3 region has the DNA TGTGCCAGCAGCTTTAGGGGGTCGGCGGGAGGGAACTACGAGCAGTACTTC.

The CDR3 DNA reads TGTGCCAGCAGTCAACTGCAGGGGAACTATGGCTACACCTTC. Residues: CASSQLQGNYGYTF. The gene calls are TRBV6-6 and TRBJ1-2; possible D gene TRBD1, 6 bases. Trimming took 5 bases from V and 2 from J, leaving 12 bases between them. Germline V gene lookup returns CDR1 MNHNY and CDR2 SVGAGI (reference sequence). The CDR3 is 14 amino acids.

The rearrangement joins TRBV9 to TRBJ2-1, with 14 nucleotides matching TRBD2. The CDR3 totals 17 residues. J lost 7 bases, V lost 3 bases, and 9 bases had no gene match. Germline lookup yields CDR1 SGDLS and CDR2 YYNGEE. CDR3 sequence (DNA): TGTGCCAGCAGCGGACTAGCGGGAGGGCAATCCCTTAATGAGCAGTTCTTC. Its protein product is CASSGLAGGQSLNEQFF.

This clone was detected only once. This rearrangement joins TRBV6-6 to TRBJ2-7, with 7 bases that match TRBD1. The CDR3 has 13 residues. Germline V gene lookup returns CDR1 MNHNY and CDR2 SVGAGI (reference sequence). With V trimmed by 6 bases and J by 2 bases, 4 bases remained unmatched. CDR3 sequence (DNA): TGTGCCAGCAGGGACGGGACAGCCTACGAGCAGTACTTC. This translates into CASRDGTAYEQYF.

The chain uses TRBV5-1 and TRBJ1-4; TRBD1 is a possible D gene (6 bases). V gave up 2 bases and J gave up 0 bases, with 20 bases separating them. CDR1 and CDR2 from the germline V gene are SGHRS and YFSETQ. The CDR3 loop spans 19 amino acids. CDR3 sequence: CASSFRGAISLATNEKLFF. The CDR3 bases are TGCGCCAGCAGCTTCCGGGGGGCGATTTCACTTGCAACTAATGAAAAACTGTTTTTT.

The CDR3 DNA sequence: TGCGCCAGCAGCTTGGTGCCCGGCCCGCCCTACAATGAGCAGTTCTTC. Translated, it gives CASSLVPGPPYNEQFF. The chain has TRBV5-1 and TRBJ2-1; D unclear. CDR1 SGHRS and CDR2 YFSETQ come from the germline V gene. The V gene lost 0 bases and the J gene lost 2 bases, with 12 bases spanning the gap. The CDR3 totals 16 residues.

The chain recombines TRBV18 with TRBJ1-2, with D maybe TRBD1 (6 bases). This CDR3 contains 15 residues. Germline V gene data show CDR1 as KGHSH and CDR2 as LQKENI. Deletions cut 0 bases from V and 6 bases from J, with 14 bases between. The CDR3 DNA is TGTGCCAGCTCACCACCGAGTGGGGGGCAAAATGGCTACACCTTC. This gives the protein CASSPPSGGQNGYTF.

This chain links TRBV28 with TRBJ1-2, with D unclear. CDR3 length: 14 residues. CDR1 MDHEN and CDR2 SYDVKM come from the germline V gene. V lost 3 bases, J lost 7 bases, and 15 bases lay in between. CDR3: CASSLLNLRGGYTF. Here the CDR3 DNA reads TGTGCCAGCAGTTTGTTGAATTTGAGAGGTGGCTACACCTTC.

CDR3 nucleotide sequence: TGTGCCAGCTCACTAAATTCGGCGGGACAGGGGAGCGTTGAGCAGTTCTTC. This encodes CASSLNSAGQGSVEQFF. The chain couples TRBV18 to TRBJ2-1; 10 bases line up with TRBD1. There are 17 residues in the CDR3. Germline assignment: CDR1 KGHSH and CDR2 LQKENI. The ends lost 4 bases at V and 9 bases at J; junction bases unmatched: 15.

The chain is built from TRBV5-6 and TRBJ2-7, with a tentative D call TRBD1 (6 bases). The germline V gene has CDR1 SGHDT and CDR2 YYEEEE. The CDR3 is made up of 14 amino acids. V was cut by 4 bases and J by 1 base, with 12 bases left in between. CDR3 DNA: TGTGCCAGCAGCGACAGGCGCCGGTCCTACGAGCAGTACTTC. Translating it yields CASSDRRRSYEQYF.

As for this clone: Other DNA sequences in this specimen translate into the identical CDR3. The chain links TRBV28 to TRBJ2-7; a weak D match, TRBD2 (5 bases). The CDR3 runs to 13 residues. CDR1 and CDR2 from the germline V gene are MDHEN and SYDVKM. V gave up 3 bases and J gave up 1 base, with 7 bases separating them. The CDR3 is CASSFGGSYEQYF. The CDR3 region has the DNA TGTGCCAGCAGTTTTGGCGGGTCCTACGAGCAGTACTTC.

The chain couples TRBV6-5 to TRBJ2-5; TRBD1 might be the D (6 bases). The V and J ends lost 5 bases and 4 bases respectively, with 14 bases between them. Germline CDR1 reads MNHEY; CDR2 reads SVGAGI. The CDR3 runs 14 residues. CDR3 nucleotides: TGTGCCAGCAGTCCCCGGACAGTCCGAGAGACCCAGTACTTC. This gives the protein CASSPRTVRETQYF.

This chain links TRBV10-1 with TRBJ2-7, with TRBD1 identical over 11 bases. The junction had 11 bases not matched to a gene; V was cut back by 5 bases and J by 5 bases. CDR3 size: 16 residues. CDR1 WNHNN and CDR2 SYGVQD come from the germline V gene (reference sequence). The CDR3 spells CASSLRTGGPHHEQYF. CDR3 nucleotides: TGCGCCAGCAGTCTTAGGACAGGGGGCCCCCACCACGAGCAGTACTTC.

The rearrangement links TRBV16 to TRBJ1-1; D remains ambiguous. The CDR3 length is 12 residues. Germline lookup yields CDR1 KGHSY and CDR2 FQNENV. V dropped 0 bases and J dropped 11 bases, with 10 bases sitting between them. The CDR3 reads CASSQSRVEAFF. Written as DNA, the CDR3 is TGTGCCAGCAGCCAATCGAGGGTCGAGGCTTTCTTT.

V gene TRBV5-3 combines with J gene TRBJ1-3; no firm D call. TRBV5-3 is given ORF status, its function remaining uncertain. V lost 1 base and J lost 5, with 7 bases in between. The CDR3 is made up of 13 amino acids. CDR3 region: CARSLTVRNTIYF. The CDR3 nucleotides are TGTGCCAGAAGCTTGACGGTGAGAAACACCATATATTTT.

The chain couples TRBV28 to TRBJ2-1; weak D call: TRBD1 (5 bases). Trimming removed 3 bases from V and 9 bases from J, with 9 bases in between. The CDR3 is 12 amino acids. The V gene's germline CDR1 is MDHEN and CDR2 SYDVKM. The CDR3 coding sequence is TGTGCCAGCAGTTTCCAGGGTACTGAGCAGTTCTTC. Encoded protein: CASSFQGTEQFF. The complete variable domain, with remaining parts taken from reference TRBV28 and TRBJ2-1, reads DVKVTQSSRYLVKRTGEKVFLECVQDMDHENMFWYRQDPGLGLRLIYFSYDVKMKEKGDIPEGYSVSREKKERFSLILESASTNQTSMYLCASSFQGTEQFFGPGTRLTVL.